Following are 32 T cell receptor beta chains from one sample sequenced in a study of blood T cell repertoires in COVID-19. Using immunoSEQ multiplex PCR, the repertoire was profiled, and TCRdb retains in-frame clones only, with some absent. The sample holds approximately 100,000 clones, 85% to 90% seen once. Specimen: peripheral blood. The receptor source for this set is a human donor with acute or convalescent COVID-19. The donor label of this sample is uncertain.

In nucleotides, the CDR3 is TGTGCCAGCAGTGAAGACACCGAAGAGACCCAGTACTTC. Amino acids: CASSEDTEETQYF. J is TRBJ2-5 and V is TRBV2, with unresolved D. The germline V gene has CDR1 SNHLY and CDR2 FYNNEI. CDR3 size: 13 residues. With 1 base removed from V and 3 bases from J, the gap between germline ends came to 6 bases.

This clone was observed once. CDR3 residues: CASNPLYREQELFKSGYTF. The CDR3 DNA reads as TGTGCCAGCAACCCTTTGTACAGGGAACAGGAACTATTTAAGAGTGGCTACACCTTC. V is TRBV7-8 and J is TRBJ1-2; D might be TRBD1 (6 bases). CDR3 length equals 19 residues. The germline V gene has CDR1 SGHVS and CDR2 FQNEAQ. V lost 7 bases and J 7 bases, leaving 34 bases between the germline ends.

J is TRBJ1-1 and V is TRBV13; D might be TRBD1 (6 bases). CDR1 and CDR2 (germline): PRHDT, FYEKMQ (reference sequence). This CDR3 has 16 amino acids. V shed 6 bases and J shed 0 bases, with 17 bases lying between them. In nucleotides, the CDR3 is TGTGCCAGCAGAGCCCGGGACACACCTTTGAACACTGAAGCTTTCTTT. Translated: CASRARDTPLNTEAFF.

CDR3 DNA sequence: TGTGCCAGCAGCCCAAGACAGGGTATTTTCGACAATGAGCAGTTCTTC. This encodes CASSPRQGIFDNEQFF. The chain uses TRBV9 and TRBJ2-1; 7 nucleotides line up with TRBD1. CDR3 size: 16 residues. V trimming: 4 bases; J trimming: 5 bases; junction bases outside the gene matches: 12. Germline loops: CDR1 SGDLS, CDR2 YYNGEE.

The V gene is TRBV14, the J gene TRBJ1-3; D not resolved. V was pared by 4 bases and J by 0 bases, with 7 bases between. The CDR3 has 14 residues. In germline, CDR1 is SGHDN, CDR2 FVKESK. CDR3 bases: TGTGCCAGCAGCCCTCAGTTCTCTGGAAACACCATATATTTT. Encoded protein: CASSPQFSGNTIYF. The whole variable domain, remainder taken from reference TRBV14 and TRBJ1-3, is EAGVTQFPSHSVIEKGQTVTLRCDPISGHDNLYWYRRVMGKEIKFLLHFVKESKQDESGMPNNRFLAERTGGTYSTLKVQPAELEDSGVYFCASSPQFSGNTIYFGEGSWLTVV.

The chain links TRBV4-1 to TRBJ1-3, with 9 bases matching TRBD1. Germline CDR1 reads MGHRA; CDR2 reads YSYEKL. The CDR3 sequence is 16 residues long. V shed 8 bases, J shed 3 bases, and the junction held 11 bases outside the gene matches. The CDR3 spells CASAKWDRVFGNTIYF. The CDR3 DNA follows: TGCGCCAGCGCGAAGTGGGACAGGGTTTTTGGAAACACCATATATTTT.

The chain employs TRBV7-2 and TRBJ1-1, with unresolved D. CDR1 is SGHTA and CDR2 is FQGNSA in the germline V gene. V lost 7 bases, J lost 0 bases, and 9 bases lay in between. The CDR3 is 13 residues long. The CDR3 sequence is CASTYLMNTEAFF. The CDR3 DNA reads TGTGCCAGCACCTACCTAATGAACACTGAAGCTTTCTTT.

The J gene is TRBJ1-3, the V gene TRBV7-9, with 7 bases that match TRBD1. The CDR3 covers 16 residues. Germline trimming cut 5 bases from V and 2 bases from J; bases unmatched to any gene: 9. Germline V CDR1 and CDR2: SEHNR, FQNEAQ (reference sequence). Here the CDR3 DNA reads TGTGCCAGCAGCGCCAGACAGGGTACTGCTGGAAACACCATATATTTT. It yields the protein CASSARQGTAGNTIYF.

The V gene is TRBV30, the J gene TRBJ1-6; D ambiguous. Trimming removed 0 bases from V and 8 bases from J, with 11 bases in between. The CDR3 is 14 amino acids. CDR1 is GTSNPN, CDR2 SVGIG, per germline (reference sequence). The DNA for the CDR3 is TGTGCCTGGAGTGTGGGTCAGGAATATTCACCCCTCCACTTT. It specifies CAWSVGQEYSPLHF.

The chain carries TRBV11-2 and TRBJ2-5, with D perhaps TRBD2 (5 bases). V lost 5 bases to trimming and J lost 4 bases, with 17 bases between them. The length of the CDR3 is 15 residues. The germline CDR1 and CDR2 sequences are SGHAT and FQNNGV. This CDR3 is CASSARGILGETQYF. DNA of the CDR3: TGTGCCAGCAGCGCGCGAGGGATACTTGGAGAGACCCAGTACTTC.

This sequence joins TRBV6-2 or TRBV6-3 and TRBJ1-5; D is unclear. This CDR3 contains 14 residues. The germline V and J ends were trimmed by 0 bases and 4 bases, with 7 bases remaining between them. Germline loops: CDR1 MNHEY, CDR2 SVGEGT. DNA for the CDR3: TGTGCCAGCAGTTACTCGGAGTGGAATCAGCCCCAGCATTTT. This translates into CASSYSEWNQPQHF.

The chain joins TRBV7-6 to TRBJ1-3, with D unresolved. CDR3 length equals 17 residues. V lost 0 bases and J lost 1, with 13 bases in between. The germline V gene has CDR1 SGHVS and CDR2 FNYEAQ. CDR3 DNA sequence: TGTGCCAGCAGCTTAGCCCCCACCTCTATATCTGGAAACACCATATATTTT. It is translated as CASSLAPTSISGNTIYF.

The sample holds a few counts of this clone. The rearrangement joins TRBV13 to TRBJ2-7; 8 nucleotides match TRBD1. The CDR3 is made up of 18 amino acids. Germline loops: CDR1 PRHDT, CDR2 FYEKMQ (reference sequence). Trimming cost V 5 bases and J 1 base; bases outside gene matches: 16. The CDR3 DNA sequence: TGTGCCAGCAGCCCCACAGGGCAGGGGGCCCTTGGGTCCTACGAGCAGTACTTC. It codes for CASSPTGQGALGSYEQYF.

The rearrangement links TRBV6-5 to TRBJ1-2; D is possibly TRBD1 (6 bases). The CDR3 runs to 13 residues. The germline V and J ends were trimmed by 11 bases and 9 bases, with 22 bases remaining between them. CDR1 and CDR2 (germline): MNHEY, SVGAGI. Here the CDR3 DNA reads TGTGCCGCAGCCGGGACAAATCAAAGGAGCTACACCTTC. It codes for CAAAGTNQRSYTF.

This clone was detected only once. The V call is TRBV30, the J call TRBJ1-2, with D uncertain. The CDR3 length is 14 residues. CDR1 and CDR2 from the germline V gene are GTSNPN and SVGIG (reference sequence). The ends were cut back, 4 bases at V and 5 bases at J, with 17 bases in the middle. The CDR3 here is CAWTESAGRYGYTF. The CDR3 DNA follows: TGTGCCTGGACCGAGTCCGCAGGCCGGTATGGCTACACCTTC.

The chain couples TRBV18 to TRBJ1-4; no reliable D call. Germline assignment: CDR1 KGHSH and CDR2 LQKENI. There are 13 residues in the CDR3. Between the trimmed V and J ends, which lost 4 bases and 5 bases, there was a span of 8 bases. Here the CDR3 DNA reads TGTGCCAGCTCACGGGGAGGGAATGAAAAACTGTTTTTT. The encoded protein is CASSRGGNEKLFF.

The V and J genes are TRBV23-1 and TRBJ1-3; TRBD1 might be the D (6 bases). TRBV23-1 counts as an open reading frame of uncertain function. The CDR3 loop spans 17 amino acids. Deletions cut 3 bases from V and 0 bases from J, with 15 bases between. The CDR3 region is CASSHPRAGDSGNTIYF. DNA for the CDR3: TGCGCCAGCAGTCACCCCCGGGCAGGGGACTCTGGAAACACCATATATTTT.

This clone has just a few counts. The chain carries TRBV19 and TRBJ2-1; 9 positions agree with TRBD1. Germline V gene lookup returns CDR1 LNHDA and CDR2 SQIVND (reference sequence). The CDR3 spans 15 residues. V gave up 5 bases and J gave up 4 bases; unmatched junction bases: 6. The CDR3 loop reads CASSGTGWGYNEQFF. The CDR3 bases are TGTGCCAGTAGTGGGACAGGGTGGGGTTACAATGAGCAGTTCTTC.

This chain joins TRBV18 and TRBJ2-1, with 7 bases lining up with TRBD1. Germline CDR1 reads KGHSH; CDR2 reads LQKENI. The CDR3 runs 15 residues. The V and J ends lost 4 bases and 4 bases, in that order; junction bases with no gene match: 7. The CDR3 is CASSLQDRLYNEQFF. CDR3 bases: TGTGCCAGCTCACTCCAGGACAGGTTATACAATGAGCAGTTCTTC.

CDR3 amino acids: CASSDLWTRQCYEQYF. In DNA, the CDR3 is TGTGCCAGCAGTGACCTCTGGACTAGGCAGTGTTACGAGCAGTACTTC. The chain is built from TRBV25-1 and TRBJ2-7; 7 bases agree with TRBD2. V was clipped by 3 bases and J by 4 bases; unmatched bases: 12. In germline, CDR1 is MGHDK, CDR2 SYGVNS. The CDR3 runs 16 residues.

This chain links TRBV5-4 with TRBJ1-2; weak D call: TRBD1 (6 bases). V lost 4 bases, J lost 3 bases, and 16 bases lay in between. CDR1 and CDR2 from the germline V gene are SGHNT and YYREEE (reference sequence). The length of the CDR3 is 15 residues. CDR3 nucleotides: TGTGCCAGCAGCCGAGTTGGGACATGGGACTATGGCTACACCTTC. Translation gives CASSRVGTWDYGYTF.

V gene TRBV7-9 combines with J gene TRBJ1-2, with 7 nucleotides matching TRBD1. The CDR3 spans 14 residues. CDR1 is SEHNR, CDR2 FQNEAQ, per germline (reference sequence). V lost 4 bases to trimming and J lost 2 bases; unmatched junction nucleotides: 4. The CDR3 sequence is CASSSRTGNYGYTF. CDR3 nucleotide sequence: TGTGCCAGCAGCTCGCGGACAGGCAACTATGGCTACACCTTC.

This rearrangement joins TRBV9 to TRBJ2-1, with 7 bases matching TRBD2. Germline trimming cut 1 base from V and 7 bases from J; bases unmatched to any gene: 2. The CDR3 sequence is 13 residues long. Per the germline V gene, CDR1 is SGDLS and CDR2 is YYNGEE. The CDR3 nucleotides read TGTGCCAGCAGCGTATTGGGGGGGAATGAGCAGTTCTTC. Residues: CASSVLGGNEQFF.

The chain's CDR3 is CASSQGHAEKLFF. The CDR3 nucleotides read TGTGCCAGCAGCCAAGGACACGCCGAAAAACTGTTTTTT. The chain links TRBV3-1 (or the pseudogene TRBV3-2) to TRBJ1-4; D is ambiguous. This CDR3 has 13 residues. Trimming left V 1 base short and J 8 bases short, with 8 bases between. Germline-derived CDR1 and CDR2 are LGHDT and YNNKEL (reference sequence).

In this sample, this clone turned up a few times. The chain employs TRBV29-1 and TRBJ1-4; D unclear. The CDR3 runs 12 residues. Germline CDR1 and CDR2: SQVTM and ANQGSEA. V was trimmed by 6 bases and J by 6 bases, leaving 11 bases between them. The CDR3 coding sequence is TGCAGCGTGAGAGCTTCGGATGAAAAACTGTTTTTT. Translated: CSVRASDEKLFF.

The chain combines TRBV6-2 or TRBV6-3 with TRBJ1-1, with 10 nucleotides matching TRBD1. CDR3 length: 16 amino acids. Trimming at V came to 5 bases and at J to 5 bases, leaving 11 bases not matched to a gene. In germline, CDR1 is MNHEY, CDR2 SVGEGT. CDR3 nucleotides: TGTGCCAGCAGTAGGCCTCCGGGACAGGGGAGGACTGAAGCTTTCTTT. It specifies CASSRPPGQGRTEAFF.

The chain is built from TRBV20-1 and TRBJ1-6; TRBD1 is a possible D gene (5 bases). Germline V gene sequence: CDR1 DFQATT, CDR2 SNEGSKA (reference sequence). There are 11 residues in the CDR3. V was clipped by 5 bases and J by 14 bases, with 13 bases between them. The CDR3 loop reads CSAYRLRTLHF. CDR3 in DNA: TGCAGTGCTTACAGGTTGCGGACCCTCCACTTT.

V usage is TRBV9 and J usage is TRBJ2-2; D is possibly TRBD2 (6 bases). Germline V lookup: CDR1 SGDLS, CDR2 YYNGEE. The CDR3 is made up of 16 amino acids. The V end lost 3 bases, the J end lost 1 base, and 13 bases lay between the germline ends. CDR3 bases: TGTGCCAGCAGCGGTGGGAGGCAGTGGAACACCGGGGAGCTGTTTTTT. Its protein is CASSGGRQWNTGELFF.

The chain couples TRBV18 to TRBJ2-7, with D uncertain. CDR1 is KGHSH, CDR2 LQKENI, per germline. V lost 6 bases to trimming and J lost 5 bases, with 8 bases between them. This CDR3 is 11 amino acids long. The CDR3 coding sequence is TGTGCCAGCTCCCAAAGCGACGAGCAGTACTTC. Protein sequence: CASSQSDEQYF.

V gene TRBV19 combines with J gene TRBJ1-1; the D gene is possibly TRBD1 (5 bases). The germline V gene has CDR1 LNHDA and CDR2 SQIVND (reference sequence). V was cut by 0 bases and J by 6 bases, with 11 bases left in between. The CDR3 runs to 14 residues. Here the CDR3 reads CASSIDLTVPEAFF. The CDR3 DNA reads TGTGCCAGTAGTATAGATCTGACAGTCCCTGAAGCTTTCTTT.

CDR3 in DNA: TGTGCCAGCAGTTACTCGGACACGAACACTGAAGCTTTCTTT. Its translation is CASSYSDTNTEAFF. The chain is built from TRBV6-5 and TRBJ1-1, with D perhaps TRBD1 (5 bases). This CDR3 is built from 14 residues. Deletions cut 0 bases from V and 1 base from J, with 6 bases between. In germline, CDR1 is MNHEY, CDR2 SVGAGI.

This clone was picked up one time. CDR3 nucleotides: TGTGCCAGCAGCCCCGGGGGGGTGGACTATGGCTACACCTTC. This sequence encodes CASSPGGVDYGYTF. The chain links TRBV28 to TRBJ1-2, with D maybe TRBD1 (5 bases). The CDR3 is made up of 14 amino acids. Trimming took 6 bases from V and 3 from J, leaving 14 bases between them. The germline gives CDR1 MDHEN, CDR2 SYDVKM.